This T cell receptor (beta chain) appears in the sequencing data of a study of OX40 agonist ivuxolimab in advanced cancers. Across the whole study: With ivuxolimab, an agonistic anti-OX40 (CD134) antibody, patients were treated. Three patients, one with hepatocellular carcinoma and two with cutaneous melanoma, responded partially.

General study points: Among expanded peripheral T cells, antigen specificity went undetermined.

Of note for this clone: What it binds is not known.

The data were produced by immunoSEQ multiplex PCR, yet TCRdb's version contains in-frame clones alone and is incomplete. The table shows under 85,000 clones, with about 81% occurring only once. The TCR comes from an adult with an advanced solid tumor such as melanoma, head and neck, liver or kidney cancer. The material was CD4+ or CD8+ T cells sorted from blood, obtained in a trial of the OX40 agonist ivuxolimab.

CDR3 in amino acids: CASSEEEGAGNQPQHF. The CDR3 DNA sequence: TGTGCCAGCAGTGAAGAGGAGGGGGCAGGCAATCAGCCCCAGCATTTT. V is TRBV6-1 and J is TRBJ1-5; 7 bases are a match to TRBD1. There are 16 residues in the CDR3. J gave up 2 bases and V 1 base, and 5 bases lay outside the gene matches. Germline-derived CDR1 and CDR2 are MNHNS and SASEGT.